The TCR beta chain described here comes from a study of beta chain features in type 1 diabetes (dated 2018 in TCRdb). At the level of the whole study: Mean age, gender distribution, total cell number and subset yield were not different between patients and healthy donors. Across all samples, approximately 98,000,000 sorted cells were examined, and cell number per subset correlated strongly with RNA yield. The study compared the TCRB repertoires of sorted circulating CD4+ T cell subsets in recently diagnosed type 1 diabetes patients with those in matched healthy donors. Regulatory and stem cell-like memory subsets were obtained from only 8 patients and about eight healthy donors, while naive and central memory subsets were obtained from all 30 or so donors. Here is what the overall study found, with its caveats: Because cDNA was sequenced instead of genomic DNA, highly expressing activated cells could be over-represented, though the groups showed no difference in activation or CD3 levels. At VDJ recombination sites, patients with type 1 diabetes made fewer insertions and deleted more nucleotides, a pattern implying thymic rearrangement abnormalities. Naive, central memory and regulatory TCRB repertoires appeared more similar among patients than among healthy donors. A moderate but significant shortening of TCRB CDR3 length was observed in type 1 diabetes patients in all four CD4+ subsets. Shorter templates might be favored by PCR, yet because patient and control samples were amplified and corrected together, any such skew would affect both groups equally. Only small numbers of individuals were included in the HLA sub-analyses, which left unresolved whether HLA type had any influence on TCRB rearrangement.

Trimming removed 4 bases from V and 1 base from J, leaving 17 bases between the germline ends. CDR1 and CDR2 are read off the germline V gene as SGHDN and FVKESK. Inclusive of the bounding cysteine and phenylalanine, the CDR3 is 17 residues long. Only the CDR3 DNA stays, 51 bases, in frame from base 1. Each donor gave one peripheral blood draw, approximately 0.11 L on average, collected into heparinised tubes. A BD FACSAria II and a panel including CD45RO, CCR7, CD25, CD127, CD95 and CD27 were used to sort naive, central memory, regulatory and stem cell-like memory CD4+ T cells. A purity above 98% was achieved for all sorted populations. PBMCs were isolated right away by Lymphoprep density gradient centrifugation and were stained directly, without culture. To minimize batch effects, samples were stained and sorted in pairs, one healthy donor with one patient per experiment. On this clone: This clone's antigen is unknown. No qualities accompany the bases; no much larger clone lies one base away.

The entire isolated RNA was reverse transcribed using the High Capacity cDNA Reverse Transcription Kit, and thus expressed TCRB transcripts were sequenced. Naive, central memory and regulatory T cell samples underwent deep immunoSEQ sequencing, averaging about 3.57 million total reads per sample. Sorted cells were lysed in RLT buffer and RNA was extracted with DNase-treated RNeasy Micro or Mini kits, depending on cell number. Each cell subset was processed on its own to prevent cross-contamination, while patient and healthy donor samples were processed together. The immunoSEQ multiplex PCR was used to amplify TCRB sequences from cDNA, generating 87-bp fragments that spanned the CDR3 region. Sequencing of the amplicons was done on the Illumina HiSeq platform. On the study's bioinformatics: Synthetic template baselines were used to correct PCR bias computationally, reads within Hamming distance 2 were collapsed together, and singletons that could not be merged were discarded. Reads were aligned to IMGT to assign V, D and J genes, CDR3 length, and insertions or deletions at six rearrangement sites. Within each subset, clonotype counts were normalized to the number of sorted cells before true diversity and Gini coefficients were calculated with the tcR R package. Repertoire sharing was quantified using the overlap coefficient calculated on TCRB nucleotide sequences. As a proxy for the pre-selection repertoire, out-of-frame TCRB sequences from naive cells were analyzed. TCRdb took over this immuneACCESS table, retaining in-frame rearrangements with V and J assigned. Such tables are incomplete; in checked studies, under half of the missing clones stem from an unresolved V gene, and the remainder is unexplained. The DNA was the basis for D and trimming; V, J and clone size are from that table. Recorded for this sample are some 900,000 clones; 17% of them occurred a single time. Clones ranked in the top ten supply around 0.02% of the sample.

The chain is encoded by TRBV14 joined to TRBJ2-1; possibly the D gene is TRBD2, per 7 matching bases. Source material: naive CD4+ T cells from blood. The meaning of the sample's cell subset or site label: true naive CD4+ T cells. This sequence originates from a woman aged 18-29 years in good health. The bases read TGTGCCAGCAGCCGCCAAGAAGGGAGGGGGTCCTACAATGAGCAGTTCTTC. Translated, this gives CASSRQEGRGSYNEQFF.